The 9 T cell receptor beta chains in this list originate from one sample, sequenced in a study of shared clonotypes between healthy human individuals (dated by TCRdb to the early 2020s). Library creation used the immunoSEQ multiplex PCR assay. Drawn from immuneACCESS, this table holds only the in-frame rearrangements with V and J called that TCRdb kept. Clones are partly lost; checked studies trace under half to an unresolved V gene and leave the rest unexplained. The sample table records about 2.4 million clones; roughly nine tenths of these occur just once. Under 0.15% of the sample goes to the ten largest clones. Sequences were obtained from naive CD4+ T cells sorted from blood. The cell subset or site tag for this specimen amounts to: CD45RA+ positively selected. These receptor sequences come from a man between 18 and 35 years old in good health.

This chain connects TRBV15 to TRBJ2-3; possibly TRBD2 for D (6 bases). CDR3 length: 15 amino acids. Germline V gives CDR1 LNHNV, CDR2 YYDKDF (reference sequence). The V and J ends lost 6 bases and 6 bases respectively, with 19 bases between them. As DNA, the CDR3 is TGTGCCACCAGGTTGGATTACGCGGCGGGGGATACGCAGTATTTT. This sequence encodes CATRLDYAAGDTQYF. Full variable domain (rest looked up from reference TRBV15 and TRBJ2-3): DAMVIQNPRYQVTQFGKPVTLSCSQTLNHNVMYWYQQKSSQAPKLLFHYYDKDFNNEADTPDNFQSRRPNTSFCFLDIRSPGLGDTAMYLCATRLDYAAGDTQYFGPGTRLTVL.

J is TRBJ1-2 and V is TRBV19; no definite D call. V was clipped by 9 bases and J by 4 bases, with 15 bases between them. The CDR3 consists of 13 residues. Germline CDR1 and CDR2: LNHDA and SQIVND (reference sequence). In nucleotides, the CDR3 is TGTGCCAGCTTACGCGGGAGGGCCTATGGCTACACCTTC. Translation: CASLRGRAYGYTF.

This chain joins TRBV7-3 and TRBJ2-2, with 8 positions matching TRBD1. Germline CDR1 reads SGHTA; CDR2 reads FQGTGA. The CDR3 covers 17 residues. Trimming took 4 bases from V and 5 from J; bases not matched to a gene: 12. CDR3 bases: TGTGCCAGCAGCTCCCCACTCACAGGGGGTCCGACCGGGGAGCTGTTTTTT. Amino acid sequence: CASSSPLTGGPTGELFF.

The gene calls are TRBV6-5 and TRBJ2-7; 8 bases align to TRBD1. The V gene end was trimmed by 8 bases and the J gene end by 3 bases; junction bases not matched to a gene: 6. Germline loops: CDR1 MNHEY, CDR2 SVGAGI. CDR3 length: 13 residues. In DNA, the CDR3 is TGTGCCAGCTTCGGACAGGGCTTCTACGAGCAGTACTTC. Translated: CASFGQGFYEQYF.

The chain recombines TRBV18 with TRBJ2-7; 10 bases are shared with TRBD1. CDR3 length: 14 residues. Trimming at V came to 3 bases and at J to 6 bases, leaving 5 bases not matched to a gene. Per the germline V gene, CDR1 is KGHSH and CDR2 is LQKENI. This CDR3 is CASSPGTGAGEQYF. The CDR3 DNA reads TGTGCCAGCTCACCGGGGACAGGGGCGGGCGAGCAGTACTTC. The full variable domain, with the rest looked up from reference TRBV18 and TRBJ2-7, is NAGVMQNPRHLVRRRGQEARLRCSPMKGHSHVYWYRQLPEEGLKFMVYLQKENIIDESGMPKERFSAEFPKEGPSILRIQQVVRGDSAAYFCASSPGTGAGEQYFGPGTRLTVT.

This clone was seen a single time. CDR3 region: CASGSSNYGYTF. The CDR3 nucleotides are TGTGCCAGCGGAAGCTCTAACTATGGCTACACCTTC. The V gene is TRBV7-8, the J gene TRBJ1-2; D unresolved. Germline V gives CDR1 SGHVS, CDR2 FQNEAQ. There are 12 residues in the CDR3. V shed 8 bases and J shed 0 bases, with 7 bases lying between them.

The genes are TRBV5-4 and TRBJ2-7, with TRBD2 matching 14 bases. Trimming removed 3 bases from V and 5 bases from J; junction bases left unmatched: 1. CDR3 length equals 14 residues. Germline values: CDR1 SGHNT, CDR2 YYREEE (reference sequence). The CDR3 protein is CASSSTSGRDEQYF. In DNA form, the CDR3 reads TGTGCCAGCAGCTCGACTAGCGGGAGGGACGAGCAGTACTTC.

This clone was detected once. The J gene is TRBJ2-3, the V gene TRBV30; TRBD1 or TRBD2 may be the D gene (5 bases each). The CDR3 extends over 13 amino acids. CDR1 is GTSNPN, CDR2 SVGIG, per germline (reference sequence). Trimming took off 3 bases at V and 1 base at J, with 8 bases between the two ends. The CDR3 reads CAWRGDGTDTQYF. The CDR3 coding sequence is TGTGCCTGGAGGGGGGACGGCACAGATACGCAGTATTTT.

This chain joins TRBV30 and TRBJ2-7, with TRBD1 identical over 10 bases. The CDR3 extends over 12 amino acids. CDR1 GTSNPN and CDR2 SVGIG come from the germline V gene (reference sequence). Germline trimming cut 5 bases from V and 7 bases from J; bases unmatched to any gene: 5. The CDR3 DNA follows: TGTGCCTGGCGACAGGGGGCTGAAGAGCAGTACTTC. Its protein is CAWRQGAEEQYF. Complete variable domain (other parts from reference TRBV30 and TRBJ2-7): SQTIHQWPATLVQPVGSPLSLECTVEGTSNPNLYWYRQAAGRGLQLLFYSVGIGQISSEVPQNLSASRPQDRQFILSSKKLLLSDSGFYLCAWRQGAEEQYFGPGTRLTVT.